Each of the 25 T cell receptor beta chains below was sequenced from the same sample in a study of regulatory T cells in long-lasting Graves disease (dated by TCRdb to about 2021). Preparation of the library involved multiplex PCR. Reads for this sample came from an Illumina HiSeq 4000. To build TCR beta libraries, CDR3 regions were amplified by Arm-PCR using iRepertoire HTBI primers. TCRdb handled the public reads itself, with Q25 trimming in fastp and clone calling in MiXCR, and kept productive beta chains. Every CDR3 protein is listed once, alongside the most common genes and DNA of its rows. The sample has a few hundred thousand distinct CDR3 sequences on record, around 17% of them singletons. The ten largest clones capture just under 30% of the sample. Interpreted using the paper, the time point label stands for: newly diagnosed GD, antithyroid drugs for less than 3 months. For both TCR sequencing and RNA sequencing, RNA was extracted from PBMCs using TRIzol.

These data were also filed under a second study, of T cells in Graves' hyperthyroidism and ophthalmopathy.

Sequenced material: peripheral blood mononuclear cells (PBMCs), taken at new diagnosis, from a patient treated with antithyroid drugs. The receptors were sampled from a man aged 40-49 years with Graves disease. Donor details come from another sample of the same person, matched by shared clones.

The chain carries TRBV27 and TRBJ2-5; D call uncertain. Trimming took off 4 bases at V and 5 bases at J, with 11 bases between the two ends. The length of the CDR3 is 13 residues. The V gene's germline CDR1 is MNHEY and CDR2 SMNVEV (reference sequence). The CDR3 sequence: CASSSASPETQYF. As DNA, the CDR3 is TGTGCCAGCAGTTCTGCCAGCCCGGAGACCCAGTACTTC.

At least ten counts were recorded for this clonotype. V usage is TRBV2 and J usage is TRBJ2-4; the D is unclear. Germline CDR1 and CDR2: SNHLY and FYNNEI. V was clipped by 0 bases and J by 4 bases, with 4 bases between them. The CDR3 spans 13 residues. The DNA for the CDR3 is TGTGCCAGCAGTGAAGCGCCGAAAAACATTCAGTACTTC. Translation: CASSEAPKNIQYF.

This clonotype was detected ten times or more. The V gene is TRBV28, the J gene TRBJ2-7; 9 bases agree with TRBD1. This CDR3 is 14 amino acids long. The germline V gene encodes CDR1 MDHEN and CDR2 SYDVKM. Unmatched junction bases numbered 5, after V lost 7 bases and J lost 1 base. The CDR3 nucleotides read TGTGCCAGCATTGCCGGGACAGGGTCCTACGAGCAGTACTTC. Amino acids: CASIAGTGSYEQYF.

This clonotype has at least ten counts. J is TRBJ1-4 and V is TRBV27, with 8 bases matching TRBD1. V gave up 2 bases and J gave up 4 bases; unmatched junction bases: 15. Germline CDR1 and CDR2: MNHEY and SMNVEV (reference sequence). The CDR3 contains 19 residues. CDR3 sequence (DNA): TGTGCCAGCAGTTTAAGAAGGAGGACAGGGAGCGGACGTAATGAAAAACTGTTTTTT. This sequence encodes CASSLRRRTGSGRNEKLFF.

Concerning this clonotype itself: One end of the junction does not line up with germline, which may come from a read error. The CDR3 sequence is CAGSQAENTEAFF. CDR3 sequence (DNA): TGCGCCGGCAGCCAAGCCGAGAACACTGAAGCTTTCTTT. The chain has TRBV4-3 and TRBJ1-1; D ambiguous. The CDR3 runs 13 residues. Germline lookup yields CDR1 LGHNA and CDR2 YSLEER.

This clonotype turned up a few times. CDR3 sequence: CASSPRGTADYEQYF. The CDR3 DNA follows: TGTGCCAGCAGTCCCCGGGGCACAGCCGACTACGAGCAGTACTTC. The V gene is TRBV27, the J gene TRBJ2-7; D possibly uses TRBD1 or TRBD2 (5 bases each). The CDR3 extends over 15 amino acids. V shed 5 bases and J shed 3 bases, with 17 bases lying between them. The germline V gene encodes CDR1 MNHEY and CDR2 SMNVEV (reference sequence).

The chain uses TRBV7-2 and TRBJ2-2; D is unclear. V was trimmed by 2 bases and J by 5 bases, leaving 9 bases between them. Per the germline V gene, CDR1 is SGHTA and CDR2 is FQGNSA. CDR3 length: 14 residues. The CDR3 here is CASSLSLLTGELFF. CDR3 coding DNA: TGTGCCAGCAGCTTATCTCTTCTAACCGGGGAGCTGTTTTTT.

The chain links TRBV20-1 to TRBJ2-4; D is unresolved. Per germline, CDR1 DFQATT and CDR2 SNEGSKA (reference sequence). V was trimmed by 3 bases and J by 0 bases, leaving 6 bases between them. This CDR3 has 13 amino acids. The CDR3 DNA follows: TGCAGTGCTAGGACCCTAGCCAAAAACATTCAGTACTTC. Amino acid sequence: CSARTLAKNIQYF.

In the case of this clonotype: This may arise from a read error, as a much more abundant clone is one base away. CDR3 loop: CASRSVSYNEQYF. CDR3 bases: TGTGCCAGCCGGTCGGTCTCCTACAATGAGCAGTACTTC. The chain couples TRBV27 to TRBJ2-7; no clear D. Germline V gene sequence: CDR1 MNHEY, CDR2 SMNVEV (reference sequence). Trimming shortened V by 8 bases and J by 7 bases, and 18 bases separated the two germline ends. The CDR3 has 13 residues.

The table lists this clonotype with many counts. V and J are TRBV5-1 and TRBJ2-1; 8 nucleotides line up with TRBD1. The CDR3 sequence is 15 residues long. Germline CDR1 reads SGHRS; CDR2 reads YFSETQ. V was pared by 7 bases and J by 1 base, with 7 bases of the junction left unmatched. CDR3 protein: CASATGGPSYNEQFF. CDR3 nucleotide sequence: TGCGCCAGCGCTACAGGGGGACCTTCCTACAATGAGCAGTTCTTC.

This clonotype came up many times. The chain uses TRBV7-6 and TRBJ1-3; 12 nucleotides match TRBD1. The V gene end was trimmed by 2 bases and the J gene end by 0 bases; junction bases not matched to a gene: 5. In germline, CDR1 is SGHVS, CDR2 FNYEAQ. The length of the CDR3 is 18 residues. DNA of the CDR3: TGTGCCAGCAGCTTATTGGGGACAGGGGGCTTCTCTGGAAACACCATATATTTT. This encodes CASSLLGTGGFSGNTIYF.

The V gene is TRBV7-3, the J gene TRBJ2-5; possibly TRBD2 for D (6 bases). Per the germline V gene, CDR1 is SGHTA and CDR2 is FQGTGA. This CDR3 has 14 amino acids. V was cut by 4 bases and J by 2 bases, with 11 bases left in between. CDR3 residues: CASSYGGDQETQYF. The CDR3 DNA reads as TGTGCCAGCAGCTACGGCGGGGATCAAGAGACCCAGTACTTC.

The chain uses TRBV2 and TRBJ2-6; D remains unclear. Germline V gene sequence: CDR1 SNHLY, CDR2 FYNNEI. The CDR3 runs to 14 residues. The germline V and J ends were trimmed by 6 bases and 0 bases, with 6 bases remaining between them. CDR3 nucleotide sequence: TGTGCCAGCAGACCCATCTCTGGGGCCAACGTCCTGACTTTC. Translation gives CASRPISGANVLTF. The whole variable domain, filled in from reference TRBV2 and TRBJ2-6, reads EPEVTQTPSHQVTQMGQEVILRCVPISNHLYFYWYRQILGQKVEFLVSFYNNEISEKSEIFDDQFSVERPDGSNFTLKIRSTKLEDSAMYFCASRPISGANVLTFGAGSRLTVL.

Turning to this clonotype: A much larger clone is a single base away; this may be a read error. The J gene is TRBJ2-3, the V gene TRBV19; 10 nucleotides align to TRBD1. Gene TRBJ2-1 matches the end of the DNA better, so the J call may be wrong. Per the germline V gene, CDR1 is LNHDA and CDR2 is SQIVND (reference sequence). This CDR3 has 15 residues. The CDR3 sequence is CASVPRDRGHNEQFF. As DNA, the CDR3 is TGTGCCAGTGTCCCGCGGGACAGGGGACACAATGAGCAGTTCTTC.

The chain couples TRBV20-1 to TRBJ2-3; TRBD2 matches 12 bases. The CDR3 contains 15 residues. CDR1 is DFQATT, CDR2 SNEGSKA, per germline (reference sequence). Trimming removed 6 bases from V and 2 bases from J; junction bases left unmatched: 6. As DNA, the CDR3 is TGCAGTGCGCATGGACTAGCGGGGAACACAGATACGCAGTATTTT. Its protein is CSAHGLAGNTDTQYF.

This clonotype was counted only a few times. This sequence joins TRBV6-5 and TRBJ2-5, with TRBD2 as a possible D gene (5 bases). V was shortened by 0 bases and J by 1 base, with 21 bases between the two germline ends. The CDR3 runs to 19 residues. Looked up from germline, CDR1 is MNHEY and CDR2 is SVGAGI. The CDR3, as DNA: TGTGCCAGCAGTTACTCGGCACTTAAGGTGGGAGTGAGCCAAGAGACCCAGTACTTC. As protein: CASSYSALKVGVSQETQYF.

The CDR3 nucleotides are TGCAGTGGAGGAGGGGGGGGGCGTGAGACCCAGTACTTC. Translation: CSGGGGGRETQYF. The chain recombines TRBV20-1 with TRBJ2-5, with D possibly being TRBD2 (7 bases). The germline V gene has CDR1 DFQATT and CDR2 SNEGSKA (reference sequence). This CDR3 comprises 13 residues. Trimming shortened V by 7 bases and J by 5 bases, and 17 bases separated the two germline ends.

This chain links TRBV6-1 with TRBJ2-7, with D maybe TRBD2 (6 bases). CDR3 length: 15 amino acids. V lost 7 bases to trimming and J lost 6 bases, with 22 bases between them. Germline V lookup: CDR1 MNHNS, CDR2 SASEGT. As DNA, the CDR3 is TGTGCCAGCACCCTACCGGCCCTCCGGGGACTCGAGCAGTACTTC. This codes for CASTLPALRGLEQYF.

V usage is TRBV6-2 or TRBV6-3 and J usage is TRBJ2-1, with TRBD1 identical over 9 bases. V shed 8 bases, J shed 7 bases, and the junction held 15 bases outside the gene matches. This CDR3 has 16 amino acids. Germline V gene data show CDR1 as MNHEY and CDR2 as SVGEGT. CDR3 amino acids: CASGPFGQGKGNEQFF. CDR3 DNA: TGTGCCAGCGGCCCTTTCGGACAGGGGAAGGGTAATGAGCAGTTCTTC.

This clonotype was observed many times. The V gene is TRBV2, the J gene TRBJ1-1; 9 bases align to TRBD1. The CDR3 sequence is 13 residues long. V gave up 3 bases and J gave up 10 bases; unmatched junction bases: 6. Germline CDR1 reads SNHLY; CDR2 reads FYNNEI. The CDR3 sequence is CASSDRDRVAAFF. CDR3 in DNA: TGTGCCAGCAGTGATAGGGACAGGGTTGCAGCTTTCTTT.

This clonotype was counted many times. This chain joins TRBV5-1 and TRBJ2-1; TRBD2 aligns across 9 bases. There are 15 residues in the CDR3. Looked up from germline, CDR1 is SGHRS and CDR2 is YFSETQ. Trimming at V came to 2 bases and at J to 6 bases, leaving 6 bases not matched to a gene. CDR3 nucleotide sequence: TGCGCCAGCAGCTTAGCGGGGGGCCAGGTCAATGAGCAGTTCTTC. Translation gives CASSLAGGQVNEQFF.

This clonotype was recorded a few times. This CDR3 reads CASRGQANTGELFF. CDR3 DNA: TGTGCCAGCAGGGGACAGGCCAACACCGGGGAGCTGTTTTTT. This sequence joins TRBV2 and TRBJ2-2, with 8 bases fitting TRBD1. The CDR3 has 14 amino acids. Looked up from germline, CDR1 is SNHLY and CDR2 is FYNNEI. Unmatched junction bases numbered 2, after V lost 6 bases and J lost 2 bases.

This clonotype was counted ten times or more. The rearrangement uses TRBV7-8 and TRBJ2-7, with D unclear. Germline V gives CDR1 SGHVS, CDR2 FQNEAQ. Trimming stripped 3 bases from V and 0 bases from J, with 9 bases between. The CDR3 is 14 amino acids. CDR3 region: CASSFRHGSYEQYF. CDR3 in DNA: TGTGCCAGCAGCTTCCGACACGGCTCCTACGAGCAGTACTTC.

V and J are TRBV9 and TRBJ2-3; 7 nucleotides agree with TRBD1. The CDR3 consists of 13 residues. Germline V gene sequence: CDR1 SGDLS, CDR2 YYNGEE. V shed 3 bases, J shed 6 bases, and the junction held 4 bases outside the gene matches. CDR3 residues: CASSAQQGDTQYF. CDR3 DNA: TGTGCCAGCAGCGCGCAACAGGGGGATACGCAGTATTTT.

V is TRBV19 and J is TRBJ1-5; tentatively, D is TRBD1 (6 bases). The CDR3 is 15 amino acids. V gave up 1 base and J gave up 3 bases, with 10 bases separating them. The germline V gene encodes CDR1 LNHDA and CDR2 SQIVND (reference sequence). CDR3 sequence (DNA): TGTGCCAGTAGTATAGGAGGGGGGCTCAATCAGCCCCAGCATTTT. It codes for CASSIGGGLNQPQHF.